The T cell receptor (beta chain) described here comes from a study of blood T cell repertoires in COVID-19. The wider study: Material from acute and convalescent COVID-19 was sourced from the United States, Italy and Spain. The cDNA or gDNA used as material had been derived from T cells, B-cell-depleted T cells, or PBMCs.

In the authors' workflow: For nucleated cells, counts were estimated from reference gene primer amplification. The repertoire was sequenced with immunoSEQ multiplex PCR; TCRdb's copy has only in-frame clones and lacks some. V, J and clone size derive from that table, while D and trimming were established from the DNA sequence. The sample includes 130,000 to 150,000 clones, roughly 89% of them seen just once. This CDR3 region has 12 residues. Trimming cost V 2 bases and J 4 bases, with 7 bases left between them. Germline CDR1 is SGHKS and CDR2 is YYEKEE (reference sequence). The sequence was obtained from a woman aged 45-65 years with active or convalescent COVID-19. The sample comprised peripheral blood. The chain employs TRBV5-5 and TRBJ2-7; D uncertain. The DNA of the CDR3 is TGTGCCAGCAGCTTACAGCTTTACGAGCAGTACTTC. Its translation is CASSLQLYEQYF.